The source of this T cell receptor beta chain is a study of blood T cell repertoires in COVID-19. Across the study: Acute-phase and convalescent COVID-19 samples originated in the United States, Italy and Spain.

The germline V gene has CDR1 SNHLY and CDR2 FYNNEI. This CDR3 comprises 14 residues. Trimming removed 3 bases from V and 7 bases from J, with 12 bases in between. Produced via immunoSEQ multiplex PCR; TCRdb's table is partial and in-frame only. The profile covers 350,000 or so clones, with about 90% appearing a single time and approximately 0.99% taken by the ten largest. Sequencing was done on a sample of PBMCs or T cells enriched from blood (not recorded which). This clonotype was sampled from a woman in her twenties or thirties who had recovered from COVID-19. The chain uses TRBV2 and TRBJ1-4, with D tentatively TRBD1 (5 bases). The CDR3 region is CASSDQGLGEKLFF. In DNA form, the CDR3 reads TGTGCCAGCAGTGATCAGGGATTGGGTGAAAAACTGTTTTTT.